A selection of T cell receptor beta chains follows, all from one sample in a study of Ad26.COV2.S vaccination and SARS-CoV-2 variants. Method: immunoSEQ multiplex PCR; TCRdb's copy keeps in-frame clones and lacks some. The sample yields hundreds of thousands of clones, roughly 84% seen once. Here the sequenced sample was peripheral blood, taken in a trial of Ad26.COV2.S vaccine versus placebo. These receptors all come from a person aged 18 to 65 who received the Ad26.COV2.S COVID-19 vaccine or a placebo. Both conserved end residues are part of each CDR3. Fields, in order: V gene, J gene, D gene, clone size, CDR3 protein, CDR3 DNA. A D gene is named only where the DNA matches it firmly. Only part of the rows carry a size: once, few, many, or a class if the clone is expanded.

>TRBV7-6|TRBJ2-7|-|-
CASSLGAGTSSYEQYF
TGTGCCAGCAGCTTAGGTGCGGGGACGAGCTCCTACGAGCAGTACTTC
>TRBV5-6|TRBJ2-3|TRBD2|-
CASSRLTSGPAGDTQYF
TGTGCCAGCAGTCGCCTCACTAGCGGCCCCGCCGGAGATACGCAGTATTTT
>TRBV13|TRBJ2-5|-|-
CASSPREQGQETQYF
TGTGCCAGCAGCCCTAGGGAACAGGGACAAGAGACCCAGTACTTC
>TRBV27|TRBJ1-4|-|few
CASSLSRVLANEKLFF
TGTGCCAGCAGTTTATCTAGAGTCCTGGCTAATGAAAAACTGTTTTTT
>TRBV19|TRBJ1-3|-|-
CASIGRTSGNTIYF
TGTGCCAGTATAGGTCGGACCTCTGGAAACACCATATATTTT
>TRBV2|TRBJ1-1|TRBD1|-
CASTRIVGQALNTEAFF
TGTGCCAGCACGCGGATCGTGGGACAGGCATTGAACACTGAAGCTTTCTTT
>TRBV18|TRBJ1-1|TRBD1|-
CASSPQGQGARGTEAFF
TGTGCCAGCTCACCCCAAGGACAGGGGGCGCGGGGCACTGAAGCTTTCTTT
>TRBV6-5|TRBJ1-1|-|once
CASSTRTGNTEAFF
TGTGCCAGCAGTACAAGAACAGGGAACACTGAAGCTTTCTTT
>TRBV3-1/TRBV3-2|TRBJ2-1|-|-
CASSQPTGQNNEQFF
TGTGCCAGCAGCCAACCGACGGGGCAAAACAATGAGCAGTTCTTC
>TRBV12-3/TRBV12-4|TRBJ1-2|-|-
CASSLEGDGYTF
TGTGCCAGCAGTTTAGAGGGAGATGGCTACACCTTC
>TRBV7-9|TRBJ1-2|-|once
CASSHNRGEDGYTF
TGTGCCAGCAGTCATAACCGTGGGGAAGATGGCTACACCTTC
>TRBV30|TRBJ2-1|TRBD1|-
CAWSGGDRGYNEQFF
TGTGCCTGGAGTGGCGGGGACAGGGGCTACAATGAGCAGTTCTTC
>TRBV2|TRBJ2-7|-|-
CASKGSPYEQYF
TGTGCCAGCAAGGGCAGCCCCTACGAGCAGTACTTC
>TRBV7-3|TRBJ2-1|TRBD1|-
CASSQQGDRGKFF
TGTGCCAGCAGCCAACAGGGGGACAGGGGCAAGTTCTTC
>TRBV11-3|TRBJ2-5|-|-
CASSLGGGVGETQYF
TGTGCCAGCAGCTTAGGCGGTGGAGTGGGTGAGACCCAGTACTTC
>TRBV20-1|TRBJ2-5|TRBD1|-
CSASRTGGVKETQYF
TGCAGTGCCAGTAGGACAGGGGGCGTAAAAGAGACCCAGTACTTC
>TRBV5-8|TRBJ2-7|-|-
CASSFTFASGTNLYEQYF
TGTGCCAGCAGCTTCACGTTCGCCTCCGGGACAAATCTCTACGAGCAGTACTTC
>TRBV24-1|TRBJ1-2|-|-
CATSRDYGYTF
TGTGCCACCAGCCGGGATTATGGCTACACCTTC
>TRBV5-1|TRBJ1-2|-|-
CASSLEATRYGYTF
TGCGCCAGCAGCTTGGAAGCCACTCGCTATGGCTACACCTTC
>TRBV9|TRBJ2-1|-|-
CASSVEGITYNEQFF
TGTGCCAGCAGCGTAGAAGGGATAACCTACAATGAGCAGTTCTTC
>TRBV6-5|TRBJ2-7|TRBD1|-
CASSQTGGRNEQYF
TGTGCCAGCAGTCAGACAGGGGGCCGGAACGAGCAGTACTTC
>TRBV30|TRBJ1-1|-|-
CAWSVRLNTEAFF
TGTGCCTGGAGTGTACGATTGAACACTGAAGCTTTCTTT
>TRBV6-5|TRBJ1-4|-|once
CATSNEKLFF
TGTGCCACCAGCAATGAAAAACTGTTTTTT
>TRBV12-3/TRBV12-4|TRBJ2-2|-|-
CASSPGRSGELFF
TGTGCCAGCAGTCCCGGACGGAGCGGGGAGCTGTTTTTT
>TRBV25-1|TRBJ1-1|TRBD1|-
CASSVGTGPTEAFF
TGTGCCAGCTCAGTTGGGACAGGGCCGACTGAAGCTTTCTTT
>TRBV14|TRBJ2-5|-|-
CASSQGKRETQYF
TGTGCCAGCAGCCAAGGGAAGAGGGAGACCCAGTACTTC
>TRBV18|TRBJ2-7|-|-
CASSPRGLEQYF
TGTGCCAGCTCACCCCGGGGGTTGGAGCAGTACTTC
>TRBV11-3|TRBJ2-6|-|few
CASSSGTGEAGANVLTF
TGTGCCAGCAGTTCTGGGACGGGGGAGGCTGGGGCCAACGTCCTGACTTTC
>TRBV12-3/TRBV12-4|TRBJ1-1|TRBD1|-
CASKGQVYTEAFF
TGTGCCAGCAAAGGACAGGTATACACTGAAGCTTTCTTT
>TRBV12-3/TRBV12-4|TRBJ1-2|-|-
CASRSRVPEGYTF
TGTGCCAGCAGGTCTCGGGTTCCCGAGGGCTACACCTTC
>TRBV11-3|TRBJ2-3|TRBD2|-
CASSLGAGGTDTQYF
TGTGCCAGCAGCCTAGGGGCGGGGGGCACAGATACGCAGTATTTT
>TRBV25-1|TRBJ1-1|-|once
CASSDGQFEAFF
TGTGCCAGCAGTGATGGACAGTTCGAAGCTTTCTTT
>TRBV5-5|TRBJ1-2|-|-
CASSPGSTNTF
TGTGCCAGCAGCCCGGGGAGCACTAACACCTTC
>TRBV18|TRBJ2-7|TRBD1|-
CASSPGDRPRGQYF
TGTGCCAGCTCACCCGGGGACAGGCCCAGAGGGCAGTACTTC
>TRBV14|TRBJ1-2|-|-
CASSQGWGAAYGYTF
TGTGCCAGCAGCCAAGGGTGGGGGGCTGCGTATGGCTACACCTTC
>TRBV4-1|TRBJ2-7|-|-
CASSQESNGAYEQYF
TGCGCCAGCAGCCAAGAATCGAACGGAGCCTACGAGCAGTACTTC
>TRBV30|TRBJ1-5|-|-
CACSQDRDSNQPQHF
TGTGCCTGTTCTCAGGACCGGGATAGCAATCAGCCCCAGCATTTT
>TRBV12-3/TRBV12-4|TRBJ1-5|-|-
CASSLRWDQPQHF
TGTGCCAGCAGTTTAAGGTGGGATCAGCCCCAGCATTTT
>TRBV24-1|TRBJ2-3|-|-
CATSDLVGDTQYF
TGTGCCACCAGTGATTTGGTGGGGGATACGCAGTATTTT
>TRBV20-1|TRBJ2-7|-|-
CSASTGFEQYF
TGCAGTGCCTCAACAGGGTTCGAGCAGTACTTC
>TRBV5-1|TRBJ1-6|TRBD1|once
CASSDRETVNSPLHF
TGCGCCAGCAGCGACAGGGAAACCGTTAATTCACCCCTCCACTTT
>TRBV18|TRBJ1-6|-|-
CASSLIRTDNSPLHF
TGTGCCAGCTCACTGATACGGACGGATAATTCACCCCTCCACTTT
>TRBV30|TRBJ1-2|-|-
CAWSASPRMPSYGYTF
TGTGCCTGGAGTGCAAGCCCGAGGATGCCCAGCTATGGCTACACCTTC
>TRBV14|TRBJ2-2|-|once
CASSQGGNTGELFF
TGTGCCAGCAGCCAGGGAGGGAACACCGGGGAGCTGTTTTTT
>TRBV19|TRBJ2-1|TRBD1|-
CASRPGQIYNEQFF
TGTGCCAGTAGGCCGGGACAGATTTACAATGAGCAGTTCTTC
>TRBV14|TRBJ2-1|-|-
CASSQGPAAVDEQFF
TGTGCCAGCAGCCAAGGCCCGGCGGCCGTTGATGAGCAGTTCTTC
>TRBV10-3|TRBJ1-1|TRBD1|-
CAISEWGQGASEGTEAFF
TGTGCCATCAGTGAGTGGGGACAGGGGGCGTCTGAGGGCACTGAAGCTTTCTTT
>TRBV13|TRBJ2-1|TRBD2|-
CASSPPGLSSYNEQFF
TGTGCCAGCAGCCCCCCGGGACTAAGCTCCTACAATGAGCAGTTCTTC
>TRBV30|TRBJ1-2|-|-
CAWSHGNYGYTF
TGTGCCTGGAGTCATGGCAACTATGGCTACACCTTC
>TRBV6-5|TRBJ1-1|-|-
CASSYSRPGANTEAFF
TGTGCCAGCAGTTACTCTCGGCCAGGGGCAAACACTGAAGCTTTCTTT
>TRBV6-1|TRBJ2-1|-|-
CASSEIQVYNEQFF
TGTGCCAGCAGTGAGATACAGGTCTACAATGAGCAGTTCTTC
>TRBV7-8|TRBJ1-1|-|-
CASRPPRGTEAFF
TGTGCCAGCAGACCCCCCCGGGGCACTGAAGCTTTCTTT
>TRBV9|TRBJ2-1|-|-
CASSILGHVSYNEQFF
TGTGCCAGCAGCATCCTCGGACATGTCTCCTACAATGAGCAGTTCTTC